This T cell receptor beta chain was sequenced during a study of OX40 agonist ivuxolimab in advanced cancers. The junction had 10 bases not matched to a gene; V was cut back by 4 bases and J by 5 bases. This CDR3 spans 17 amino acids. Germline V lookup: CDR1 SGHRS, CDR2 YFSETQ. Clones were read by immunoSEQ multiplex PCR, and TCRdb kept only the in-frame ones, dropping some. The sample holds about 50,000 clones, over 85% seen once. The sample holds one count of this clone. The chain has TRBV5-1 and TRBJ2-5, with TRBD2 identical over 14 bases. Material: CD4+ or CD8+ T cells sorted from blood, obtained in a trial of the OX40 agonist ivuxolimab. This receptor was obtained from an adult with an advanced solid tumor such as melanoma, head and neck, liver or kidney cancer. CDR3 amino acids: CASSPPGLAGEVETQYF. The CDR3 DNA reads as TGCGCCAGCAGCCCCCCGGGACTAGCGGGAGAGGTCGAGACCCAGTACTTC.